This passage covers 2 T cell receptor beta chains from one sample sequenced in a study of T cells after yellow fever vaccination. One entry per CDR3 protein results from TCRdb running MiXCR on the 5' RACE reads. Here the sample spans hundreds of thousands of distinct CDR3 sequences, under 20% being singletons. The sequencing used PBMCs, collected before the yellow fever booster vaccination. The receptors stem from a man aged 18 to 29 who received the YFV17D yellow fever vaccine.

At least ten counts were recorded for this clonotype. V usage is TRBV19 and J usage is TRBJ2-2; perhaps TRBD1 as D (6 bases). Germline lookup yields CDR1 LNHDA and CDR2 SQIVND (reference sequence). Trimming left V 5 bases short and J 4 bases short, with 11 bases between. The CDR3 is made up of 14 amino acids. CDR3 bases: TGTGCCAGTAGTGGGGTAGGGGGCACCGGGGAGCTGTTTTTT. It is translated as CASSGVGGTGELFF.

This clonotype was picked up a small number of times. This sequence joins TRBV7-9 and TRBJ2-2; D remains unclear. Germline V gene data show CDR1 as SEHNR and CDR2 as FQNEAQ (reference sequence). The germline V and J ends were trimmed by 4 bases and 4 bases, with 10 bases remaining between them. This CDR3 is built from 14 residues. CDR3 bases: TGTGCCAGCAGCTCGCCCTACGCCACCGGGGAGCTGTTTTTT. Translating it yields CASSSPYATGELFF. Full variable domain (outside the CDR3, taken from reference TRBV7-9 and TRBJ2-2): DTGVSQNPRHKITKRGQNVTFRCDPISEHNRLYWYRQTLGQGPEFLTYFQNEAQLEKSRLLSDRFSAERPKGSFSTLEIQRTEQGDSAMYLCASSSPYATGELFFGEGSRLTVL.